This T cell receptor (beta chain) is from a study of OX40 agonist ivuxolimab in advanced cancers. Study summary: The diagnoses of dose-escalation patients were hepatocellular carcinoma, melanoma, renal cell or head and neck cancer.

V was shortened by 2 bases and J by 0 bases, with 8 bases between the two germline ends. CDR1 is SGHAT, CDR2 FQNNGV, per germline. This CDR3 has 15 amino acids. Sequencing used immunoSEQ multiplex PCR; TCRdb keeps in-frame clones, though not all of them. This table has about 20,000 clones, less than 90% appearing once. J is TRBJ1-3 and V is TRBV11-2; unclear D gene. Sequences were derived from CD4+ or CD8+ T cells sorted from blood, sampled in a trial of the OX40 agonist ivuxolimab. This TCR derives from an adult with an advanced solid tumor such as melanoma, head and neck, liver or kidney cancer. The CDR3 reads CASSLTPTSGNTIYF. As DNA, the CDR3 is TGTGCCAGCAGCTTAACTCCGACCTCTGGAAACACCATATATTTT.